This entry lists 16 T cell receptor beta chains sequenced from one sample in a study of blood T cell repertoires in COVID-19. Some clones are missing from TCRdb's copy, which holds only in-frame ones; the method was immunoSEQ multiplex PCR. The sample contains approximately 110,000 clones, about 75% of which appear only once. The specimen sequenced was peripheral blood. The origin of the receptors is a woman in her sixties or seventies with acute or convalescent COVID-19.

The chain joins TRBV6-5 to TRBJ1-4, with D possibly being TRBD1 (5 bases). V lost 7 bases, J lost 7 bases, and 16 bases lay in between. Germline lookup yields CDR1 MNHEY and CDR2 SVGAGI. This CDR3 spans 14 amino acids. The CDR3 DNA is TGTGCCAGCAAATGGCGGCAGGGTGTTGAAAAACTGTTTTTT. Residues: CASKWRQGVEKLFF.

The chain carries TRBV15 and TRBJ1-2; D is perhaps TRBD1 (6 bases). The V end was cut by 0 bases, the J end by 8 bases, with 13 bases between. The germline V gene has CDR1 LNHNV and CDR2 YYDKDF (reference sequence). The CDR3 totals 14 residues. The CDR3 coding sequence is TGTGCCACCAGCAGAGATCGGGGGGGCGGGGGCTACACCTTC. Protein sequence: CATSRDRGGGGYTF. Together with reference TRBV15 and TRBJ1-2, the CDR3 gives the full variable domain: DAMVIQNPRYQVTQFGKPVTLSCSQTLNHNVMYWYQQKSSQAPKLLFHYYDKDFNNEADTPDNFQSRRPNTSFCFLDIRSPGLGDTAMYLCATSRDRGGGGYTFGSGTRLTVV.

This clone was counted ten times or more. The chain links TRBV5-4 to TRBJ2-5; 10 bases agree with TRBD1. The CDR3 has 16 amino acids. V gave up 3 bases and J gave up 4 bases; unmatched junction bases: 9. Germline values: CDR1 SGHNT, CDR2 YYREEE (reference sequence). This CDR3 reads CASSSRPTGGGETQYF. CDR3 nucleotide sequence: TGTGCCAGCAGCTCGCGACCGACAGGGGGCGGAGAGACCCAGTACTTC.

The rearrangement links TRBV27 to TRBJ1-1; D remains unclear. This CDR3 is built from 11 residues. Looked up from germline, CDR1 is MNHEY and CDR2 is SMNVEV (reference sequence). The V end was cut by 7 bases, the J end by 8 bases, with 11 bases between. The CDR3 bases are TGTGCCAGCATCGGGATTTCCGAAGCTTTCTTT. Protein sequence: CASIGISEAFF.

The chain links TRBV6-5 to TRBJ2-3; TRBD2 is a possible D gene (5 bases). The length of the CDR3 is 15 residues. Germline V lookup: CDR1 MNHEY, CDR2 SVGAGI. The ends were cut back, 3 bases at V and 3 bases at J, with 13 bases in the middle. CDR3 amino acids: CASSYRGAETDTQYF. CDR3 bases: TGTGCCAGCAGTTATCGGGGAGCGGAAACAGATACGCAGTATTTT.

The rearrangement uses TRBV9 and TRBJ1-4, with TRBD1 as a possible D gene (6 bases). The CDR3 is 15 amino acids. Germline V gene sequence: CDR1 SGDLS, CDR2 YYNGEE. V shed 0 bases and J shed 5 bases, with 11 bases lying between them. The CDR3, as DNA: TGTGCCAGCAGCGTAGAGGGACAAGGAAATGAAAAACTGTTTTTT. It is translated as CASSVEGQGNEKLFF.

This chain joins TRBV5-8 and TRBJ1-5; 9 positions agree with TRBD1. Trimming removed 4 bases from V and 6 bases from J; junction bases left unmatched: 8. Germline CDR1 is SGHTS and CDR2 is YDEGEE. The CDR3 has 15 amino acids. DNA of the CDR3: TGTGCCAGCAGCCCCCTAGGGACAGGGTCTCAGCCCCAGCATTTT. Translating gives CASSPLGTGSQPQHF.

This chain joins TRBV29-1 and TRBJ1-2; 7 positions agree with TRBD1. This CDR3 comprises 12 residues. Trimming at V came to 2 bases and at J to 8 bases, leaving 5 bases not matched to a gene. Germline CDR1 is SQVTM and CDR2 is ANQGSEA. CDR3: CSVENRGWGYTF. The CDR3 DNA sequence: TGCAGCGTTGAAAACAGGGGTTGGGGCTACACCTTC. Full variable domain (remainder filled in from reference TRBV29-1 and TRBJ1-2): SAVISQKPSRDICQRGTSLTIQCQVDSQVTMMFWYRQQPGQSLTLIATANQGSEATYESGFVIDKFPISRPNLTFSTLTVSNMSPEDSSIYLCSVENRGWGYTFGSGTRLTVV.

This rearrangement joins TRBV3-1 (or the pseudogene TRBV3-2) to TRBJ2-3; 7 bases match TRBD1. J was trimmed by 5 bases and V by 3 bases; bases with no gene match: 8. This CDR3 is 15 amino acids long. Germline V gene data show CDR1 as LGHDT and CDR2 as YNNKEL (reference sequence). The CDR3 DNA reads TGTGCCAGCAGCCAGAGACAGGGACATGGAGATACGCAGTATTTT. Residues: CASSQRQGHGDTQYF.

This chain uses TRBV7-6 with TRBJ2-1; TRBD2 matches at 7 bases. The CDR3 has 16 amino acids. Germline values: CDR1 SGHVS, CDR2 FNYEAQ. The ends lost 7 bases at V and 0 bases at J; junction bases unmatched: 9. The CDR3 reads CASTLQRGSSYNEQFF. CDR3 sequence (DNA): TGTGCCAGCACCCTCCAGCGGGGTAGCTCCTACAATGAGCAGTTCTTC.

The V call is TRBV4-1, the J call TRBJ1-4; D gene ambiguous. Trimming took 0 bases from V and 4 from J, leaving 12 bases between them. The CDR3 has 16 residues. CDR1 MGHRA and CDR2 YSYEKL come from the germline V gene. DNA of the CDR3: TGCGCCAGCAGCCAAGATCGAGGCAGTTTTAATGAAAAACTGTTTTTT. Translated, it gives CASSQDRGSFNEKLFF.

The CDR3 reads CASSHGQGLNSPLHF. The CDR3 region has the DNA TGTGCCAGCAGCCATGGACAGGGTTTAAATTCACCCCTCCACTTT. The V gene is TRBV16, the J gene TRBJ1-6; 8 nucleotides align to TRBD1. The V gene end was trimmed by 3 bases and the J gene end by 7 bases; junction bases not matched to a gene: 5. Germline V gene data show CDR1 as KGHSY and CDR2 as FQNENV. This CDR3 region has 15 residues.

The V gene is TRBV5-1, the J gene TRBJ2-3; 9 bases agree with TRBD1. The V gene end was trimmed by 0 bases and the J gene end by 4 bases; junction bases not matched to a gene: 6. Per the germline V gene, CDR1 is SGHRS and CDR2 is YFSETQ. The CDR3 sequence is 16 residues long. CDR3 DNA: TGCGCCAGCAGCTTGGCGGGACAGGGAGGAGCAGATACGCAGTATTTT. Translating gives CASSLAGQGGADTQYF.

The genes are TRBV19 and TRBJ1-2; maybe TRBD1 (5 bases). CDR3 length: 14 residues. Per germline, CDR1 LNHDA and CDR2 SQIVND (reference sequence). V lost 3 bases and J lost 5, with 13 bases in between. The DNA for the CDR3 is TGTGCCAGTAGTATCCGGACACCGAATTATGGCTACACCTTC. Protein: CASSIRTPNYGYTF.

The chain uses TRBV7-2 and TRBJ1-5, with D unresolved. This CDR3 region has 14 residues. Trimming removed 2 bases from V and 8 bases from J, with 13 bases in between. Germline CDR1 is SGHTA and CDR2 is FQGNSA. CDR3 DNA sequence: TGTGCCAGCAGCTTACTCAGGACTGGGAAGCCCCAGCATTTT. This translates into CASSLLRTGKPQHF. The full variable domain, its missing parts supplied by reference TRBV7-2 and TRBJ1-5, is GAGVSQSPSNKVTEKGKDVELRCDPISGHTALYWYRQSLGQGLEFLIYFQGNSAPDKSGLPSDRFSAERTGGSVSTLTIQRTQQEDSAVYLCASSLLRTGKPQHFGDGTRLSIL.

Only a few counts were recorded for this clone. This rearrangement joins TRBV21-1 to TRBJ2-3; TRBD2 was called by the table and not checked on the DNA. TRBV21-1 is a listed pseudogene. CDR3 size: 14 residues. This chain's CDR3 is CASSSEELTNTQYF. The CDR3, as DNA: TGTGCCAGCAGCTCCGAGGAACTTACTAATACGCAGTATTTT.